This T cell receptor (gamma chain) was found in a study of gamma-delta chains in newborns, infants, children. Study details: Microbial exposure reportedly drives polyclonal innate γδ T cell expansion after birth.

TCRdb reanalysed the reads with CATT. Of about 2,700 gamma-chain clones in the sample, 26% were seen once. Germline CDR1 and CDR2: GITISATS and ISYDGTV (reference sequence). The CDR3 has 19 amino acids. V trimming: 0 bases; J trimming: 4 bases; junction bases outside the gene matches: 9. Sequencing was carried out using blood. V usage is TRGV9 and J usage is TRGJP. This receptor was identified in a child who was a newborn, infant or young child, either healthy, febrile or measles-vaccinated (not recorded which). DNA for the CDR3: TGTGCCTTGTGGGAGGTGCCCCGCATTCAAGAGTTGGGCAAAAAAATCAAGGTATTT. Protein sequence: CALWEVPRIQELGKKIKVF.